These 16 T cell receptor beta chains were all obtained from the same sample, sequenced in a study of OX40 agonist ivuxolimab in advanced cancers. Some clones are missing from TCRdb's copy, which holds only in-frame ones; the method was immunoSEQ multiplex PCR. The repertoire holds under 75,000 clones, 70% to 90% seen once, with about 0.77% in the top ten. The material sequenced was CD4+ or CD8+ T cells sorted from blood, taken in a trial of the OX40 agonist ivuxolimab. These receptors all come from an adult with an advanced solid tumor such as melanoma, head and neck, liver or kidney cancer.

This rearrangement joins TRBV14 to TRBJ1-3; D may be TRBD1 (5 bases). Trimming pared 1 base from V and 4 bases from J, leaving 8 bases between. The CDR3 loop spans 14 amino acids. The V gene's germline CDR1 is SGHDN and CDR2 FVKESK. DNA for the CDR3: TGTGCCAGCAGCCAAGGGTGGACAGGAAACACCATATATTTT. This sequence encodes CASSQGWTGNTIYF.

This sequence joins TRBV11-2 and TRBJ1-1; possible D gene TRBD1, 5 bases. V was cut by 3 bases and J by 3 bases, with 14 bases left in between. Per the germline V gene, CDR1 is SGHAT and CDR2 is FQNNGV. CDR3 length: 15 amino acids. The CDR3 here is CASSFHHRRYTEAFF. The CDR3 DNA reads as TGTGCCAGCAGCTTCCATCACAGGCGATACACTGAAGCTTTCTTT.

The count of this clone is one. This chain uses TRBV19 with TRBJ1-1, with D possibly matching TRBD1 (5 bases). The CDR3 is 13 residues long. V shed 7 bases and J shed 4 bases, with 13 bases lying between them. Germline V gives CDR1 LNHDA, CDR2 SQIVND (reference sequence). This chain's CDR3 is CASTQTRGTEAFF. In nucleotides, the CDR3 is TGTGCCAGTACCCAAACTAGGGGCACTGAAGCTTTCTTT.

The chain uses TRBV18 and TRBJ1-2; D call uncertain. The CDR3 is 15 amino acids. The germline V gene has CDR1 KGHSH and CDR2 LQKENI. Trimming removed 3 bases at V and 4 bases at J, with 15 bases between. The CDR3 nucleotides read TGTGCCAGCTCACCGGGCCCGGACGGCTTCTATGGCTACACCTTC. Protein product: CASSPGPDGFYGYTF.

The V and J genes are TRBV7-2 and TRBJ1-5; the D gene is possibly TRBD1 (5 bases). V was cut by 2 bases and J by 1 base, with 9 bases left in between. The germline gives CDR1 SGHTA, CDR2 FQGNSA. CDR3 length: 15 amino acids. CDR3 protein: CASSLSGGSNQPQHF. Written as DNA, the CDR3 is TGTGCCAGCAGCTTAAGTGGGGGGAGCAATCAGCCCCAGCATTTT.

This chain joins TRBV2 and TRBJ1-4; D not resolved. V lost 4 bases, J lost 6 bases, and 15 bases lay in between. In germline, CDR1 is SNHLY, CDR2 FYNNEI. CDR3 length: 15 amino acids. The CDR3 nucleotides read TGTGCCAGCAGTGGCCGGGAGAACTTCCATGAAAAACTGTTTTTT. This sequence encodes CASSGRENFHEKLFF.

The gene calls are TRBV19 and TRBJ2-1, with 8 bases that match TRBD1. The CDR3 consists of 16 residues. The J segment lost 7 bases and the V segment lost 5 bases, leaving 13 bases of the junction unmatched. The germline V gene encodes CDR1 LNHDA and CDR2 SQIVND (reference sequence). DNA for the CDR3: TGTGCCAGTAGTCTCTGGACAGGGCGGATTCCTAATGAGCAGTTCTTC. It is translated as CASSLWTGRIPNEQFF.

The chain couples TRBV9 to TRBJ2-7; D is undetermined. The CDR3 covers 13 residues. V lost 0 bases and J 2 bases, leaving 6 bases between the germline ends. Germline V gene lookup returns CDR1 SGDLS and CDR2 YYNGEE. The CDR3 loop is CASSVGTTYEQYF. CDR3 in DNA: TGTGCCAGCAGCGTAGGTACTACCTACGAGCAGTACTTC.

This clone was counted a single time. The chain has TRBV4-2 and TRBJ1-4, with D maybe TRBD1 (5 bases). Trimming cost V 7 bases and J 8 bases, with 14 bases left between them. The germline CDR1 and CDR2 sequences are LGHNA and YNFKEQ. The CDR3 covers 13 residues. The CDR3 loop reads CASNRWGGEKLFF. The CDR3 DNA reads TGTGCCAGCAACCGGTGGGGGGGGGAAAAACTGTTTTTT.

The chain has TRBV19 and TRBJ2-1; TRBD2 might be the D (6 bases). In germline, CDR1 is LNHDA, CDR2 SQIVND (reference sequence). With 7 bases removed from V and 5 bases from J, the gap between germline ends came to 12 bases. The CDR3 loop spans 13 amino acids. The CDR3: CASTPRGDNEQFF. In DNA form, the CDR3 reads TGTGCCAGTACCCCTCGCGGGGACAATGAGCAGTTCTTC.

This rearrangement joins TRBV7-9 to TRBJ1-1; D might be TRBD1 (6 bases). The V and J ends lost 9 bases and 5 bases respectively, with 13 bases between them. Germline CDR1 SEHNR, CDR2 FQNEAQ (reference sequence). The CDR3 sequence is 12 residues long. The DNA of the CDR3 is TGTGCCAGTACACAGGGCTGGACTGAAGCTTTCTTT. The encoded protein is CASTQGWTEAFF.

This rearrangement joins TRBV5-1 to TRBJ1-2; TRBD1 matches 7 bases. CDR1 and CDR2 from the germline V gene are SGHRS and YFSETQ. This CDR3 comprises 16 residues. V shed 4 bases, J shed 1 base, and the junction held 10 bases outside the gene matches. The CDR3 DNA follows: TGCGCCAGCAGCCCTGGTACAGGGGCCCTTAACTATGGCTACACCTTC. Its translation is CASSPGTGALNYGYTF.

V is TRBV29-1 and J is TRBJ2-1; TRBD2 aligns across 12 bases. J gave up 5 bases and V 2 bases, and 4 bases lay outside the gene matches. This CDR3 region has 15 residues. CDR1 and CDR2 from the germline V gene are SQVTM and ANQGSEA. CDR3 coding DNA: TGCAGCGTTGAAACTAGCGGGGGGATAAACAATGAGCAGTTCTTC. Protein sequence: CSVETSGGINNEQFF.

As for this clone: One end of the junction fails to match germline, which may point to a read error. The chain links TRBV13 to TRBJ2-7, with D perhaps matching TRBD2 (6 bases). The CDR3 runs 14 residues. Germline lookup yields CDR1 PRHDT and CDR2 FYEKMQ (reference sequence). The CDR3 here is CASSLGDYAGHRHF. CDR3 DNA: TGTGCCAGCAGCTTAGGGGACTATGCAGGCCATCGGCACTTC. The whole variable domain, filled in from reference TRBV13 and TRBJ2-7, reads AAGVIQSPRHLIKEKRETATLKCYPIPRHDTVYWYQQGPGQDPQFLISFYEKMQSDKGSIPDRFSAQQFSDYHSELNMSSLELGDSALYFCASSLGDYAGHRHFGPGTRLTVT.

J is TRBJ1-5 and V is TRBV6-5, with 9 bases that match TRBD1. Unmatched junction bases numbered 6, after V lost 5 bases and J lost 4 bases. Germline assignment: CDR1 MNHEY and CDR2 SVGAGI. The CDR3 contains 15 residues. The CDR3 loop is CASSKDRGGNQPQHF. As DNA, the CDR3 is TGTGCCAGCAGTAAGGACAGGGGAGGGAATCAGCCCCAGCATTTT.

The chain links TRBV6-1 to TRBJ2-5, with D perhaps TRBD2 (6 bases). CDR3 length: 12 amino acids. CDR1 and CDR2 from the germline V gene are MNHNS and SASEGT. V was trimmed by 6 bases and J by 5 bases, leaving 10 bases between them. The CDR3 is CASRVGRETQYF. The CDR3 region has the DNA TGTGCCAGCAGGGTGGGGAGGGAGACCCAGTACTTC.